This T cell receptor beta chain originates from a study of T-cell reconstitution after alpha-beta-depleted transplantation in children. Unique molecular identifiers were incorporated into the prepared TCRbeta library. TCRdb re-called the PCR reads with MiXCR, one entry per CDR3 protein. The sample shows about 980,000 distinct CDR3 sequences, roughly 29% of them seen only once. This clonotype has at least ten counts. Its specificity is unknown. Germline V gene lookup returns CDR1 SGHDN and CDR2 FVKESK. The ends were cut back, 6 bases at V and 2 bases at J, with 8 bases in the middle. This CDR3 contains 12 residues. Findings and limits, study-wide: Day-60 TCRbeta diversity that was high in some patients was derived from surviving recipient T cells and thymic progenitors. About two months after transplant, alpha-beta T cells reportedly came from several hundred expanded graft clones. T-cell counts and diversity were attributed mostly to newly produced T cells one year after transplant.

This receptor was identified in a boy younger than two who had a stem cell transplant for SCID, so the T cells may come from the graft donor. The chain couples TRBV14 to TRBJ2-7, with D maybe TRBD2 (5 bases). The input for sequencing was PBMCs, mostly from graft donor cells, taken 360 days after TCRalphabeta/CD19-depleted stem cell transplant. This chain's CDR3 is CASSDGTYEQYF. In nucleotides, the CDR3 is TGTGCCAGCAGTGACGGGACCTACGAGCAGTACTTC. Full variable domain (missing parts from reference TRBV14 and TRBJ2-7): EAGVTQFPSHSVIEKGQTVTLRCDPISGHDNLYWYRRVMGKEIKFLLHFVKESKQDESGMPNNRFLAERTGGTYSTLKVQPAELEDSGVYFCASSDGTYEQYFGPGTRLTVT.